This T cell receptor beta chain was observed in a study of T-cell reconstitution after alpha-beta-depleted transplantation in children. Whole-study findings and limits: The authors attributed T-cell counts and diversity one year after transplant mostly to newly produced T cells.

This CDR3 is 17 amino acids long. V lost 5 bases to trimming and J lost 5 bases; unmatched junction nucleotides: 15. Germline V gene sequence: CDR1 PRHDT, CDR2 FYEKMQ (reference sequence). TCRbeta library preparation incorporated unique molecular identifiers. TCRdb re-analysed the PCR reads in MiXCR, keeping a single row per CDR3 protein. Counted here are about 210,000 distinct CDR3 sequences, approximately 19% occurring once; the ten biggest clones make up 43%. In this sample, this clonotype is medium-sized (0.01 to 0.1%). The antigen is undetermined. The receptor's source is a male patient between 2 and 10 years old who had a stem cell transplant for acute lymphoblastic leukemia, so the T cells may come from the graft donor. The V call is TRBV13, the J call TRBJ2-3, with TRBD2 identical over 8 bases. Sequencing was performed on PBMCs, mostly from graft donor cells, taken 360 days after TCRalphabeta/CD19-depleted stem cell transplant. In DNA form, the CDR3 reads TGTGCCAGCAGCCTCCTAGAGCGGGAGCGGACGGTAGATACGCAGTATTTT. It is translated as CASSLLERERTVDTQYF.